The 4 T cell receptor beta chains presented below share a single source sample, sequenced in a study of read filtering for tumor transcriptome and immune sequencing. From 300 to 450 ng of RNA, a library with molecular barcoded alpha/delta and beta/gamma adaptors was made. Each CDR3 protein gets one entry after TCRdb re-called the reads with MiXCR. This table holds fewer than 30,000 distinct CDR3 sequences, 22% found once. Input material: a population of CD138-negative cells sorted from bone marrow. The receptors were sampled from a donor at least 40 years old with multiple myeloma.

Notes on this clonotype: It may be a read error: a sequence one base away is much more abundant. The V and J genes are TRBV20-1 and TRBJ2-7; no definite D call. The tail of the sequence fits TRBJ2-1 better, so the J call may be wrong. Germline CDR1 reads DFQATT; CDR2 reads SNEGSKA (reference sequence). This CDR3 spans 12 amino acids. In DNA, the CDR3 is TGCAGTGCTAGAGATCTACGTCTCGAGCAGTTCTTC. Translation gives CSARDLRLEQFF.

This clonotype showed up just a few times. The chain couples TRBV15 to TRBJ2-7; D unclear. There are 13 residues in the CDR3. The germline gives CDR1 LNHNV, CDR2 YYDKDF (reference sequence). V was clipped by 0 bases and J by 3 bases, with 6 bases between them. DNA of the CDR3: TGTGCCACCAGCAGAGAGGGCAGCTACGAGCAGTACTTC. The encoded protein is CATSREGSYEQYF.

With respect to this clonotype: Likely a read error: the CDR3 ends without its conserved phenylalanine or tryptophan. The chain joins TRBV7-2 to TRBJ2-2; 9 positions match TRBD2. The CDR3 runs to 15 residues. The junction had 8 bases not matched to a gene; V was cut back by 5 bases and J by 7 bases. From germline, CDR1 is SGHTA and CDR2 FQGNSA. CDR3 coding DNA: TGTGCCAGCAGCCTGCGTGGACTAGCGATCGGGGAGCTGTTTCCT. It translates to CASSLRGLAIGELFP.

This clonotype was seen a few times. The gene calls are TRBV5-1 and TRBJ2-1; tentatively, D is TRBD2 (7 bases). This CDR3 spans 15 amino acids. Germline-derived CDR1 and CDR2 are SGHRS and YFSETQ. V lost 3 bases and J lost 5, with 15 bases in between. The DNA for the CDR3 is TGCGCCAGCAGCTCCCGCGTAGGGGGGGACAATGAGCAGTTCTTC. Amino acids: CASSSRVGGDNEQFF.